The sequence of this T cell receptor beta chain was determined in a study of cytomegalovirus exposure and HLA in healthy donors. PCR involved 60 Vbeta and 13 Jbeta primers. The protocol was immunoSEQ multiplex PCR, while the TCRdb copy is restricted to in-frame clones and leaves out a portion. In the table there are around 160,000 clones, around 68% of which are singletons. For this clone: The target antigen is unknown.

Study-wide results and caveats: The study labeled more than 150 TCR beta chains cytomegalovirus-associated.

Germline V gene data show CDR1 as MNHEY and CDR2 as SVGAGI. The CDR3 is 14 amino acids. V gave up 7 bases and J gave up 4 bases, with 16 bases separating them. The specimen was PBMCs. The chain recombines TRBV6-5 with TRBJ1-1, with D maybe TRBD1 (5 bases). The clonotype was recovered from a man in his fifties or sixties in good health and CMV-seronegative. The DNA of the CDR3 is TGTGCCAGCAACGCCCATAAAGGGGTCACTGAAGCTTTCTTT. Translation gives CASNAHKGVTEAFF.